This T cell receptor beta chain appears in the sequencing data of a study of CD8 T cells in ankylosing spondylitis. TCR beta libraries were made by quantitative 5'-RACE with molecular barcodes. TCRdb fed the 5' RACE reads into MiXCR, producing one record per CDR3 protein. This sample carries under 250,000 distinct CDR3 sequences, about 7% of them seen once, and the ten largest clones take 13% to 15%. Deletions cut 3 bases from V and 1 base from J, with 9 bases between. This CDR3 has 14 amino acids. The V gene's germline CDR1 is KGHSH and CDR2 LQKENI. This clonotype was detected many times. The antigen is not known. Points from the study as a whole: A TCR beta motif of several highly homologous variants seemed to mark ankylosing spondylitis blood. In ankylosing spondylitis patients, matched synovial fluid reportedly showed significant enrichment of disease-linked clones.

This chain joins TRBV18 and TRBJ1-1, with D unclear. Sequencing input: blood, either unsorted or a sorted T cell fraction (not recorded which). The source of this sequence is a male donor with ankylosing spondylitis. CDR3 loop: CASSPLGENTEAFF. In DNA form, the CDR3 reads TGTGCCAGCTCACCTCTCGGAGAGAACACTGAAGCTTTCTTT.